The 28 T cell receptor beta chains in this list originate from one sample, sequenced in a study of vaccination effects on CD4 cells after COVID-19. Which antigens these TCRs recognize remains unknown. Viral peptide pools were used in the ViraFEST assay to expand antigen-specific CD4+ T cells, and sequencing came afterward. Isolating CD4+ T cells followed less than 11 days of culture. Either the mRNA-1273 or the BNT162b2 vaccine was given to participants as two doses. Assay: immunoSEQ multiplex PCR; the TCRdb copy retains only in-frame clones and omits some. Of 20,000 to 25,000 clones in the sample, roughly three quarters are singletons; the top ten hold 7% to 10%. The source was CD4+ T cells from PBMCs cultured with SARS-CoV-2 spike peptides, collected after COVID-19 vaccination. These receptor sequences come from a human donor who received a COVID-19 vaccine.

The genes are TRBV19 and TRBJ2-4; D not resolved. V was trimmed by 0 bases and J by 0 bases, leaving 15 bases between them. CDR3 length: 18 residues. The germline V gene has CDR1 LNHDA and CDR2 SQIVND (reference sequence). The CDR3 bases are TGTGCCAGTAGTATAGATCTCGTCCGAGCGAGAGCCAAAAACATTCAGTACTTC. Its protein is CASSIDLVRARAKNIQYF.

V gene TRBV15 combines with J gene TRBJ2-4; no clear D. Germline V lookup: CDR1 LNHNV, CDR2 YYDKDF (reference sequence). The CDR3 sequence is 16 residues long. Trimming shortened V by 0 bases and J by 2 bases, and 11 bases separated the two germline ends. For the CDR3, the DNA is TGTGCCACCAGCAGAGACGGTGGAGCGTCCAAAAACATTCAGTACTTC. As protein: CATSRDGGASKNIQYF.

This chain links TRBV10-1 with TRBJ1-1; D might be TRBD1 (6 bases). Trimming shortened V by 0 bases and J by 5 bases, and 10 bases separated the two germline ends. The germline gives CDR1 WNHNN, CDR2 SYGVQD (reference sequence). There are 14 residues in the CDR3. DNA for the CDR3: TGCGCCAGCAGTGAGTCAAGGGGGAGTACTGAAGCTTTCTTT. It specifies CASSESRGSTEAFF.

This clone was seen a handful of times. The rearrangement joins TRBV12-3 or TRBV12-4 to TRBJ1-2, with D unclear. Trimming took 6 bases from V and 4 from J, leaving 12 bases between them. The CDR3 has 13 amino acids. The CDR3: CASRDTSPYGYTF. The CDR3 DNA reads as TGTGCCAGCAGGGATACATCTCCCTATGGCTACACCTTC.

V usage is TRBV21-1 and J usage is TRBJ1-5. TRBV21-1 is classified as a pseudogene. The CDR3 has 18 amino acids. The CDR3 sequence: CASSKKAGDEVGNQPQHF. In nucleotides, the CDR3 is TGTGCCAGCAGCAAAAAGGCCGGGGACGAAGTTGGCAATCAGCCCCAGCATTTT.

In this sample, this clone turned up once. V usage is TRBV27 and J usage is TRBJ2-7; D gene unclear. Germline loops: CDR1 MNHEY, CDR2 SMNVEV (reference sequence). The CDR3 is made up of 15 amino acids. V was clipped by 5 bases and J by 5 bases, with 19 bases between them. The CDR3 sequence: CASSPVLSRNDEQYF. CDR3 coding DNA: TGTGCCAGCAGTCCCGTTTTATCGCGCAACGACGAGCAGTACTTC.

The gene calls are TRBV28 and TRBJ2-1, with TRBD2 matching over 12 bases. CDR1 is MDHEN and CDR2 is SYDVKM in the germline V gene. V was clipped by 5 bases and J by 9 bases; unmatched bases: 8. This CDR3 has 15 amino acids. CDR3 residues: CASSKRLAGVSEQFF. The CDR3 region has the DNA TGTGCCAGCAGTAAGAGACTAGCGGGAGTCAGTGAGCAGTTCTTC. Using reference TRBV28 and TRBJ2-1 for the parts outside the CDR3, the full variable domain is DVKVTQSSRYLVKRTGEKVFLECVQDMDHENMFWYRQDPGLGLRLIYFSYDVKMKEKGDIPEGYSVSREKKERFSLILESASTNQTSMYLCASSKRLAGVSEQFFGPGTRLTVL.

The genes are TRBV2 and TRBJ2-3; D is tentatively TRBD1 or TRBD2 (6 bases each). The V end lost 11 bases, the J end lost 0 bases, and 15 bases lay between the germline ends. Germline-derived CDR1 and CDR2 are SNHLY and FYNNEI. The CDR3 is 14 residues long. In nucleotides, the CDR3 is TGTGCCGGAAAAACAGGGACTAGCACAGATACGCAGTATTTT. This gives the protein CAGKTGTSTDTQYF.

CDR3 residues: CAWYRGRLYEQYF. CDR3 bases: TGTGCCTGGTACAGGGGGCGGTTGTACGAGCAGTACTTC. This chain links TRBV30 with TRBJ2-7; TRBD1 matches 9 bases. The CDR3 has 13 residues. V gave up 5 bases and J gave up 4 bases; unmatched junction bases: 6. In germline, CDR1 is GTSNPN, CDR2 SVGIG (reference sequence).

V usage is TRBV5-1 and J usage is TRBJ2-1, with 10 bases identical to TRBD2. J was trimmed by 6 bases and V by 0 bases; bases with no gene match: 3. Germline V gene sequence: CDR1 SGHRS, CDR2 YFSETQ. This CDR3 comprises 15 residues. This CDR3 reads CASSLATSGVNEQFF. In DNA form, the CDR3 reads TGCGCCAGCAGCTTGGCCACTAGCGGGGTCAATGAGCAGTTCTTC.

The chain links TRBV6-5 to TRBJ2-3; 9 bases fit TRBD2. Germline V gene data show CDR1 as MNHEY and CDR2 as SVGAGI. The CDR3 spans 16 residues. After removal of 2 bases from V and 6 bases from J, the junction contained 9 bases not matched to a gene. The CDR3 loop reads CASSYQGGGGPDTQYF. The CDR3 DNA sequence: TGTGCCAGCAGTTACCAGGGCGGGGGGGGCCCGGATACGCAGTATTTT.

The gene calls are TRBV5-1 and TRBJ1-5; D call uncertain. With 4 bases removed from V and 2 bases from J, the gap between germline ends came to 13 bases. This CDR3 is 15 amino acids long. The germline V gene has CDR1 SGHRS and CDR2 YFSETQ. The CDR3 sequence: CASSLGPLGNQPQHF. The CDR3 DNA sequence: TGCGCCAGCAGCCTTGGACCCCTAGGCAATCAGCCCCAGCATTTT.

This clone was seen only once. V gene TRBV19 combines with J gene TRBJ2-1; 7 nucleotides align to TRBD2. The CDR3 sequence is 15 residues long. J was trimmed by 3 bases and V by 1 base; bases with no gene match: 3. CDR1 is LNHDA and CDR2 is SQIVND in the germline V gene (reference sequence). Here the CDR3 DNA reads TGTGCCAGTAGTATAGGCGGGAGAATCTACAATGAGCAGTTCTTC. Amino acid sequence: CASSIGGRIYNEQFF. Variable domain in full (rest from reference TRBV19 and TRBJ2-1): DGGITQSPKYLFRKEGQNVTLSCEQNLNHDAMYWYRQDPGQGLRLIYYSQIVNDFQKGDIAEGYSVSREKKESFPLTVTSAQKNPTAFYLCASSIGGRIYNEQFFGPGTRLTVL.

The chain combines TRBV13 with TRBJ2-3; 8 nucleotides agree with TRBD2. The CDR3 runs 17 residues. V shed 6 bases and J 0 bases; nucleotides not matched to a gene: 11. Germline V gives CDR1 PRHDT, CDR2 FYEKMQ (reference sequence). CDR3: CASSKAGEGRSTDTQYF. CDR3 bases: TGTGCCAGCAGTAAAGCGGGAGAAGGCCGGAGCACAGATACGCAGTATTTT.

The rearrangement uses TRBV2 and TRBJ1-6; D may be TRBD1 (6 bases). The CDR3 runs 15 residues. Germline lookup yields CDR1 SNHLY and CDR2 FYNNEI. The germline V and J ends were trimmed by 7 bases and 5 bases, with 15 bases remaining between them. In nucleotides, the CDR3 is TGTGCCAGCAAGCGTGCAGGGGTAGATAATTCACCCCTCCACTTT. This encodes CASKRAGVDNSPLHF.

The chain combines TRBV27 with TRBJ2-3; no clear D. V dropped 3 bases and J dropped 2 bases, with 9 bases sitting between them. Germline V CDR1 and CDR2: MNHEY, SMNVEV (reference sequence). The CDR3 consists of 14 residues. CDR3 residues: CASSFGPHTDTQYF. The CDR3 nucleotides read TGTGCCAGCAGTTTCGGCCCCCACACAGATACGCAGTATTTT.

The chain links TRBV6-1 to TRBJ1-2; weak D call: TRBD1 (5 bases). V dropped 2 bases and J dropped 6 bases, with 10 bases sitting between them. CDR1 and CDR2 from the germline V gene are MNHNS and SASEGT. There are 13 residues in the CDR3. The CDR3 sequence: CASSEFGGNGYTF. The CDR3 DNA reads TGTGCCAGCAGTGAATTCGGGGGGAATGGCTACACCTTC.

The gene calls are TRBV5-1 and TRBJ1-2; possibly TRBD1 for D (5 bases). Germline values: CDR1 SGHRS, CDR2 YFSETQ. Deletions cut 0 bases from V and 5 bases from J, with 14 bases between. CDR3 size: 15 residues. The CDR3 is CASSLASGRLYGYTF. CDR3 coding DNA: TGCGCCAGCAGCTTGGCGTCGGGGCGCCTATATGGCTACACCTTC. The variable domain in full, completed from reference TRBV5-1 and TRBJ1-2, reads KAGVTQTPRYLIKTRGQQVTLSCSPISGHRSVSWYQQTPGQGLQFLFEYFSETQRNKGNFPGRFSGRQFSNSRSEMNVSTLELGDSALYLCASSLASGRLYGYTFGSGTRLTVV.

Only a few counts were recorded for this clone. The rearrangement links TRBV20-1 to TRBJ2-2; TRBD1 aligns across 8 bases. Germline lookup yields CDR1 DFQATT and CDR2 SNEGSKA (reference sequence). The CDR3 is made up of 15 amino acids. J lost 5 bases, V lost 3 bases, and 8 bases had no gene match. In DNA form, the CDR3 reads TGCAGTGCTAGTAGCGCAGGGGGCGCAACCGGGGAGCTGTTTTTT. Translated, it gives CSASSAGGATGELFF.

This clone was seen a few times. V gene TRBV5-1 combines with J gene TRBJ2-7, with D perhaps matching TRBD1 (6 bases). V was cut by 4 bases and J by 0 bases, with 14 bases left in between. The CDR3 covers 15 residues. Germline CDR1 reads SGHRS; CDR2 reads YFSETQ. CDR3 in DNA: TGCGCCAGCAGCCTGGTTGGGGGCTTCTCCTACGAGCAGTACTTC. Its translation: CASSLVGGFSYEQYF.

This clone has only one observation. V and J are TRBV27 and TRBJ1-4; D remains unclear. The V and J ends lost 3 bases and 8 bases respectively, with 13 bases between them. CDR3 length: 14 residues. Germline-derived CDR1 and CDR2 are MNHEY and SMNVEV (reference sequence). The CDR3 bases are TGTGCCAGCAGTTTTAATGAATTCCCAGAAAAACTGTTTTTT. Its protein product is CASSFNEFPEKLFF.

This chain joins TRBV3-1 (or the pseudogene TRBV3-2) and TRBJ2-7; 7 nucleotides match TRBD2. J was trimmed by 2 bases and V by 4 bases; bases with no gene match: 5. In germline, CDR1 is LGHDT, CDR2 YNNKEL (reference sequence). CDR3 length equals 14 residues. This CDR3 is CASSRASGPYEQYF. For the CDR3, the DNA is TGTGCCAGCAGCCGGGCTAGCGGCCCCTACGAGCAGTACTTC.

The rearrangement uses TRBV6-5 and TRBJ1-1; D uncertain. Trimming pared 2 bases from V and 2 bases from J, leaving 12 bases between. Per germline, CDR1 MNHEY and CDR2 SVGAGI. There are 15 residues in the CDR3. The CDR3 region has the DNA TGTGCCAGCAGTTACGCTTCGACGGGCAACACTGAAGCTTTCTTT. Residues: CASSYASTGNTEAFF.

Only a few counts were recorded for this clone. The J gene is TRBJ1-6, the V gene TRBV28; 7 nucleotides match TRBD1. Per the germline V gene, CDR1 is MDHEN and CDR2 is SYDVKM. The V gene end was trimmed by 6 bases and the J gene end by 9 bases; junction bases not matched to a gene: 11. CDR3 size: 15 residues. The CDR3: CASSPPTGSRSPLHF. In DNA, the CDR3 is TGTGCCAGCAGCCCTCCGACAGGGTCGCGTTCACCCCTCCACTTT.

The chain carries TRBV10-1 and TRBJ2-5; D remains unclear. The ends were cut back, 6 bases at V and 2 bases at J, with 10 bases in the middle. The CDR3 has 13 amino acids. CDR1 is WNHNN and CDR2 is SYGVQD in the germline V gene (reference sequence). The CDR3 spells CASSSDQQETQYF. In nucleotides, the CDR3 is TGCGCCAGCAGCTCTGACCAGCAAGAGACCCAGTACTTC.

This clone counts as large. V is TRBV18 and J is TRBJ1-2; TRBD1 might be the D (6 bases). V was trimmed by 1 base and J by 9 bases, leaving 27 bases between them. This CDR3 contains 18 residues. Germline CDR1 is KGHSH and CDR2 is LQKENI. The DNA for the CDR3 is TGTGCCAGCTCACCACGAGCGGAAGGGGGTGGAGGTGGCGTCAGCTACACCTTC. Translated: CASSPRAEGGGGGVSYTF.

V is TRBV3-1 (or the pseudogene TRBV3-2) and J is TRBJ2-2, with 9 positions matching TRBD2. Germline V gives CDR1 LGHDT, CDR2 YNNKEL (reference sequence). V was pared by 1 base and J by 4 bases, with 4 bases of the junction left unmatched. The CDR3 length is 16 residues. CDR3 DNA: TGTGCCAGCAGCCAAGCGGTAGCGGGAGTCACCGGGGAGCTGTTTTTT. Its protein product is CASSQAVAGVTGELFF.

This clone was detected only once. This chain uses TRBV5-4 with TRBJ2-3, with 13 positions matching TRBD2. V gave up 6 bases and J gave up 2 bases; unmatched junction bases: 6. There are 16 residues in the CDR3. The germline V gene encodes CDR1 SGHNT and CDR2 YYREEE (reference sequence). For the CDR3, the DNA is TGTGCCAGCACCATAGGACTAGCGGGAGACACAGATACGCAGTATTTT. Translated, it gives CASTIGLAGDTDTQYF.